This TCR beta chain stems from a study of cytomegalovirus exposure and HLA in healthy donors. The study, taken as a whole, reports: By HLA locus, TCR association rates varied in a later analysis, with DRB1 showing the most and HLA-C the fewest. Reportedly, a later analysis found an Asian-associated ancestry cluster had fewer N-insertions than the roughly 670-donor mean.

PCR amplification relied on 60 Vbeta primers (plus 13 Jbeta primers). Clones were read by immunoSEQ multiplex PCR, and TCRdb kept only the in-frame ones, dropping some. This table holds about 130,000 clones, roughly 85% found once. This clone was recorded a few times. Its target is unknown. CDR1 ENHRY and CDR2 SYGVKD come from the germline V gene. The CDR3 runs to 15 residues. V shed 2 bases and J 0 bases; nucleotides not matched to a gene: 0. Sequencing used PBMCs. The sequence was obtained from a woman between 40 and 55 years old in good health and CMV-seropositive. The chain combines TRBV10-3 with TRBJ2-1, with 8 bases lining up with TRBD2. The CDR3 loop is CAISETSGSYNEQFF. CDR3 DNA: TGTGCCATCAGTGAGACTAGCGGCTCCTACAATGAGCAGTTCTTC.